The 17 T cell receptor beta chains below all came from one sample that was sequenced in a study of shared clonotypes between healthy human individuals. The repertoire was sequenced with immunoSEQ multiplex PCR; TCRdb's copy has only in-frame clones and lacks some. The sample gives nearly 1 million clones, more than 75% of which show up once; nearly 1.5% is in the top ten. Sequenced sample: memory CD4+ T cells sorted from blood. Subset in this sample: CD45RA-negative fraction. The source is a man in his late teens or twenties in good health.

CDR3 loop: CASSTRDRDTGELFF. CDR3 in DNA: TGTGCCAGCAGCACCCGGGACAGGGACACCGGGGAGCTGTTTTTT. The rearrangement links TRBV5-4 to TRBJ2-2; 9 nucleotides align to TRBD1. Germline CDR1 SGHNT, CDR2 YYREEE (reference sequence). The CDR3 loop spans 15 amino acids. J lost 3 bases, V lost 4 bases, and 4 bases had no gene match. Full variable domain (rest looked up from reference TRBV5-4 and TRBJ2-2): ETGVTQSPTHLIKTRGQQVTLRCSSQSGHNTVSWYQQALGQGPQFIFQYYREEENGRGNFPPRFSGLQFPNYSSELNVNALELDDSALYLCASSTRDRDTGELFFGEGSRLTVL.

The chain couples TRBV4-1 to TRBJ1-5, with D possibly being TRBD1 (6 bases). V was shortened by 8 bases and J by 6 bases, with 23 bases between the two germline ends. The germline V gene encodes CDR1 MGHRA and CDR2 YSYEKL. The CDR3 contains 16 residues. The CDR3 region has the DNA TGCGCCAGCCGAACAAAGGAGAGGGGGGGAATTCAGCCCCAGCATTTT. Translation: CASRTKERGGIQPQHF.

The chain joins TRBV5-8 to TRBJ2-5; D possibly corresponds to TRBD1 (6 bases). The germline V and J ends were trimmed by 2 bases and 5 bases, with 13 bases remaining between them. CDR3 size: 14 residues. Looked up from germline, CDR1 is SGHTS and CDR2 is YDEGEE. CDR3 loop: CASSFNREIETQYF. The CDR3 bases are TGTGCCAGCAGCTTCAACAGGGAAATTGAGACCCAGTACTTC.

V is TRBV11-2 and J is TRBJ1-1; TRBD1 aligns across 9 bases. With 4 bases clipped from V and 4 bases from J, the junction kept 4 bases outside the gene matches. The germline V gene has CDR1 SGHAT and CDR2 FQNNGV. This CDR3 contains 14 residues. CDR3 in amino acids: CASSSQGAATEAFF. The CDR3 nucleotides read TGTGCCAGCAGCTCACAGGGGGCGGCCACTGAAGCTTTCTTT.

The V call is TRBV9, the J call TRBJ1-2; tentatively, D is TRBD1 (5 bases). The germline gives CDR1 SGDLS, CDR2 YYNGEE. The V gene lost 4 bases and the J gene lost 1 base, with 11 bases spanning the gap. This CDR3 has 14 residues. CDR3 DNA sequence: TGTGCCAGCAGCAGGGGTCAACATAACTATGGCTACACCTTC. Its protein product is CASSRGQHNYGYTF.

This clone came up once. The chain uses TRBV7-9 and TRBJ2-1; possibly TRBD2 for D (6 bases). Germline CDR1 SEHNR, CDR2 FQNEAQ (reference sequence). This CDR3 has 14 residues. V lost 5 bases and J 6 bases, leaving 14 bases between the germline ends. The CDR3 here is CASSLRRDSNEQFF. Here the CDR3 DNA reads TGTGCCAGCAGCCTACGCCGGGACTCCAATGAGCAGTTCTTC.

A note on this clone: Other DNA sequences in the same sample also yield this CDR3. The chain recombines TRBV5-1 with TRBJ1-3; D is undetermined. The V gene's germline CDR1 is SGHRS and CDR2 YFSETQ. This CDR3 region has 15 residues. V was cut by 4 bases and J by 0 bases, with 11 bases left in between. CDR3 nucleotides: TGCGCCAGCAGCCCCGGCCAGAGCTCTGGAAACACCATATATTTT. It translates to CASSPGQSSGNTIYF.

The chain has TRBV27 and TRBJ2-7; 9 nucleotides align to TRBD2. Losses at the gene ends were 4 bases for V and 0 bases for J; bases not matched to a gene: 7. CDR3 length: 16 residues. Germline loops: CDR1 MNHEY, CDR2 SMNVEV (reference sequence). The CDR3 sequence is CASSSLSGSRSYEQYF. Written as DNA, the CDR3 is TGTGCCAGCAGTTCTCTTAGCGGGAGTCGCTCCTACGAGCAGTACTTC.

The chain couples TRBV5-6 to TRBJ2-7, with D possibly being TRBD1 or TRBD2 (5 bases each). V lost 1 base and J 3 bases, leaving 8 bases between the germline ends. The CDR3 has 13 residues. Germline V lookup: CDR1 SGHDT, CDR2 YYEEEE. For the CDR3, the DNA is TGTGCCAGCAGCTTGTGTGGGGGCTACGAGCAGTACTTC. It translates to CASSLCGGYEQYF. The full variable domain, completed using reference TRBV5-6 and TRBJ2-7, is DAGVTQSPTHLIKTRGQQVTLRCSPKSGHDTVSWYQQALGQGPQFIFQYYEEEERQRGNFPDRFSGHQFPNYSSELNVNALLLGDSALYLCASSLCGGYEQYFGPGTRLTVT.

The chain links TRBV28 to TRBJ2-7; no clear D. The germline V gene has CDR1 MDHEN and CDR2 SYDVKM. The CDR3 sequence is 14 residues long. Trimming pared 7 bases from V and 1 base from J, leaving 14 bases between. This CDR3 reads CASKRHGISYEQYF. The CDR3 region has the DNA TGTGCCAGCAAGAGGCACGGAATATCCTACGAGCAGTACTTC. Combining the CDR3 with reference TRBV28 and TRBJ2-7 gives the whole variable domain DVKVTQSSRYLVKRTGEKVFLECVQDMDHENMFWYRQDPGLGLRLIYFSYDVKMKEKGDIPEGYSVSREKKERFSLILESASTNQTSMYLCASKRHGISYEQYFGPGTRLTVT.

The V call is TRBV19, the J call TRBJ1-1; the D is unclear. CDR3 length: 10 amino acids. CDR1 LNHDA and CDR2 SQIVND come from the germline V gene (reference sequence). The CDR3 bases are TGTATTGGCTTTAAGCCTGAAGCTTTCTTT. The encoded protein is CIGFKPEAFF.

The rearrangement links TRBV2 to TRBJ2-2, with D unclear. This CDR3 comprises 15 residues. The germline V and J ends were trimmed by 0 bases and 1 base, with 6 bases remaining between them. CDR1 is SNHLY and CDR2 is FYNNEI in the germline V gene. The CDR3 DNA sequence: TGTGCCAGCAGTGAAGCGCTTCTGAACACCGGGGAGCTGTTTTTT. Its translation: CASSEALLNTGELFF.

The chain employs TRBV6-1 and TRBJ1-5; D not resolved. CDR1 and CDR2 (germline): MNHNS, SASEGT. This CDR3 region has 15 residues. Trimming took 3 bases from V and 6 from J, leaving 15 bases between them. For the CDR3, the DNA is TGTGCCAGCAGTGATGGGTTGCGTAGAAGTCAGCCCCAGCATTTT. Translation gives CASSDGLRRSQPQHF.

The chain couples TRBV18 to TRBJ2-7; D is perhaps TRBD2 (6 bases). The CDR3 runs to 15 residues. Germline lookup yields CDR1 KGHSH and CDR2 LQKENI. Trimming pared 0 bases from V and 2 bases from J, leaving 11 bases between. The CDR3 nucleotides read TGTGCCAGCTCACCACCCAGCGGGCAAGCCTACGAGCAGTACTTC. It yields the protein CASSPPSGQAYEQYF.

A word on this clone: This same CDR3 is encoded by further DNA sequences in the sample. V and J are TRBV12-5 and TRBJ2-2; D might be TRBD1 or TRBD2, each matching 5 bases. CDR1 is LGHNT, CDR2 FRNRAP, per germline. Trimming shortened V by 6 bases and J by 4 bases, and 6 bases separated the two germline ends. This CDR3 comprises 12 residues. The CDR3 loop reads CASGRGTGELFF. DNA for the CDR3: TGTGCTAGTGGGAGGGGCACCGGGGAGCTGTTTTTT.

This clone was counted a few times. This chain uses TRBV30 with TRBJ2-2; D is ambiguous. The CDR3 spans 16 residues. Germline V gene data show CDR1 as GTSNPN and CDR2 as SVGIG (reference sequence). The ends were cut back, 4 bases at V and 4 bases at J, with 19 bases in the middle. The CDR3 loop reads CAWTPSERSGTGELFF. The CDR3 DNA reads as TGTGCCTGGACTCCATCTGAGAGGTCTGGCACCGGGGAGCTGTTTTTT.

Concerning this clone: This may come from a read error, since a much larger clone is one base off. This chain joins TRBV11-2 and TRBJ2-7; 7 bases agree with TRBD2. V lost 1 base to trimming and J lost 3 bases; unmatched junction nucleotides: 0. This CDR3 contains 13 residues. Germline lookup yields CDR1 SGHAT and CDR2 FQNNGV. CDR3 in amino acids: CASSLGGGYEQYF. As DNA, the CDR3 is TGTGCCAGCAGCTTAGGGGGGGGCTACGAGCAGTACTTC.